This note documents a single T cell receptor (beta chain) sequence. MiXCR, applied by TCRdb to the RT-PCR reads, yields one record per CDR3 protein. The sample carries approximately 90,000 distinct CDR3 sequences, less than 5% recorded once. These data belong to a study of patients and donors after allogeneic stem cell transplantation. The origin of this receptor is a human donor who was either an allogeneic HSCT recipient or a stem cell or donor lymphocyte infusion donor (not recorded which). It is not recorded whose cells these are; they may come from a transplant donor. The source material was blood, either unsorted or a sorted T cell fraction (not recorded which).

The CDR3 nucleotides read TGTGCCAGCATGCGGGAGGGCCGATCTTTCTACAATGAGCAGTTCTTC. Its protein is CASMREGRSFYNEQFF. V and J are TRBV6-2 or TRBV6-3 and TRBJ2-1, with 9 bases identical to TRBD2. Germline V gives CDR1 MNHEY, CDR2 SVGEGT. V gave up 7 bases and J gave up 3 bases; unmatched junction bases: 10. The CDR3 is 16 residues long.